The 6 T cell receptor beta chains below all came from one sample that was sequenced in a study of blood T cell repertoires in COVID-19. TCRdb keeps only in-frame clones here, not all; method: immunoSEQ multiplex PCR. The sample holds about 350,000 clones, roughly nine tenths seen once. Specimen: peripheral blood. These receptors were taken from a woman in her sixties or seventies with COVID-19, enrolled during active disease.

The chain couples TRBV11-3 to TRBJ1-1, with a weak D call TRBD1 (6 bases). The CDR3 is made up of 20 amino acids. CDR1 SGHNT and CDR2 YENEEA come from the germline V gene. V shed 0 bases and J shed 3 bases, with 26 bases lying between them. The CDR3 DNA reads TGTGCCAGCAGCTTAGAGAAAGGGGGTACCGGGACGTGGGTCGACACTGAAGCTTTCTTT. Its protein is CASSLEKGGTGTWVDTEAFF.

The chain has TRBV2 and TRBJ1-3, with a possible D match to TRBD1 (5 bases). The CDR3 has 15 residues. Germline V gives CDR1 SNHLY, CDR2 FYNNEI. V shed 3 bases and J shed 4 bases, with 13 bases lying between them. CDR3 in amino acids: CASSEFGGAGNTIYF. The DNA for the CDR3 is TGTGCCAGCAGTGAGTTCGGAGGGGCGGGAAACACCATATATTTT.

The chain is built from TRBV12-3 or TRBV12-4 and TRBJ1-3; D remains unclear. The CDR3 is 13 amino acids. The germline V and J ends were trimmed by 6 bases and 0 bases, with 6 bases remaining between them. The CDR3 DNA follows: TGTGCCAGCAGACCGGGCTCTGGAAACACCATATATTTT. Its protein is CASRPGSGNTIYF.

This clone was recorded only once. The chain is built from TRBV6-5 and TRBJ2-5; 8 bases line up with TRBD1. J gave up 5 bases and V 5 bases, and 1 base lay outside the gene matches. The CDR3 contains 12 residues. From germline, CDR1 is MNHEY and CDR2 SVGAGI. The CDR3 is CASSHRGETQYF. The CDR3 DNA is TGTGCCAGCAGTCACAGGGGGGAGACCCAGTACTTC.

The V call is TRBV3-1 (or the pseudogene TRBV3-2), the J call TRBJ2-4; the D gene is possibly TRBD2 (6 bases). The CDR3 contains 16 residues. CDR1 and CDR2 from the germline V gene are LGHDT and YNNKEL (reference sequence). V shed 4 bases and J shed 5 bases, with 18 bases lying between them. CDR3: CASSPAIAAMENIQYF. CDR3 DNA: TGTGCCAGCAGCCCGGCGATAGCGGCAATGGAAAACATTCAGTACTTC.

This clone was detected once. The rearrangement uses TRBV7-3 and TRBJ1-1, with 8 bases lining up with TRBD1. The J segment lost 3 bases and the V segment lost 4 bases, leaving 7 bases of the junction unmatched. The CDR3 is 15 residues long. Germline V gene sequence: CDR1 SGHTA, CDR2 FQGTGA. As DNA, the CDR3 is TGTGCCAGCAGCTCCCGGACAGGGCGGGACACTGAAGCTTTCTTT. As protein: CASSSRTGRDTEAFF.